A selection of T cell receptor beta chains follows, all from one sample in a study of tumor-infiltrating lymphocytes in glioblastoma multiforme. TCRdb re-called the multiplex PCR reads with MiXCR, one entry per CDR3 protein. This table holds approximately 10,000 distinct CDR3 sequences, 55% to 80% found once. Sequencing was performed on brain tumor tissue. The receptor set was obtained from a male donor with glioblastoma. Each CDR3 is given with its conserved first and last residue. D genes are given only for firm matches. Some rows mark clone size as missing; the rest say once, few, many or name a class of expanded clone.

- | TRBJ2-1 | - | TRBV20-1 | TGCAGTGCTAGAGATAAGGTAGGACTGTATGAGCAGTTCTTC | CSARDKVGLYEQFF
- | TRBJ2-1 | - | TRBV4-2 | TGTGCCAGCAACCGAGGGTCAAACGGCCTACGCAATGAGCAGTTCTTC | CASNRGSNGLRNEQFF
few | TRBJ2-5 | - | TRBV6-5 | TGTGCCGGCAGTTACCGGGGCAGGTCACTAGAGACCCAGTACTTC | CAGSYRGRSLETQYF
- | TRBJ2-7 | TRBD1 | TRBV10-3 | TGTGCCATCAGTGATTCAGGACAGGGCTACGAGCGGTACTTC | CAISDSGQGYERYF
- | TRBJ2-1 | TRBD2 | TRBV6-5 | TGTGCCAGCTCTACCCCGACGACTAGCGGGAGCGGTGAGCAGTTCTTC | CASSTPTTSGSGEQFF
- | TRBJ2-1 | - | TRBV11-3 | TGTGCCGGCAGTTCGAGTGGGAAGGGTGAGCAGTTCTTC | CAGSSSGKGEQFF
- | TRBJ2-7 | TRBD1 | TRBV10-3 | TGTGCCGTCAGTGGGTCGGGACAGGGGCAGTACTTC | CAVSGSGQGQYF
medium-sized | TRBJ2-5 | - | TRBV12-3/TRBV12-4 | TGTGCCAGCAGTGTGCCAGAATCTCAAGAGACCCAGTACTTC | CASSVPESQETQYF
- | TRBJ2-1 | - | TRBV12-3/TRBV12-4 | TGTGCCAGCAACCTCGGCAGCTCCTACAATGAGCCGTTCTTC | CASNLGSSYNEPFF
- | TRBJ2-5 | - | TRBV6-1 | TGTGCCAGCAGAGGCCTAAGGGTGAGCCAAGAGACCCAGTACTTC | CASRGLRVSQETQYF
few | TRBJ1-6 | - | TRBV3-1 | TGTGCCAGCAGCCAAGGTAAAGGATGGAATTCACCCCTCCACTTT | CASSQGKGWNSPLHF
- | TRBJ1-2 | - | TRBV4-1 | TGCGCCAGCAGCCAAGAAAGGGGGAACTATGGTTACACCTTC | CASSQERGNYGYTF
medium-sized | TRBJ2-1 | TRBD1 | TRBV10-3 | TGTGCCATCAGTGAGGGACAGGGAGGTAATGAGCAGTTCTTC | CAISEGQGGNEQFF
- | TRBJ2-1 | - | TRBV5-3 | TGTGCCAGAAGCTCTACCGGGAACCCTCCCGGTGAGCAGTTCTTC | CARSSTGNPPGEQFF
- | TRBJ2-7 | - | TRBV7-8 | TGTGCCAGCAGCAACAGGGTCCACGAGCGATACTTC | CASSNRVHERYF
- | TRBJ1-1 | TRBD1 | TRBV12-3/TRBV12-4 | TGTGCCAGCAACCGCGATTACAGGGGGGAAGCTTTCTTT | CASNRDYRGEAFF
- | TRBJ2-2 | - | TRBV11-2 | TGTGCCAGCAGCTTATCGATTAGAGAGTTGACCGGGGAGCTGTTTTTT | CASSLSIRELTGELFF
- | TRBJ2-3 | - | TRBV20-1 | TGCAGTGCGTTGCCCCCGACGAGCGAGGCGCAGTATTTT | CSALPPTSEAQYF
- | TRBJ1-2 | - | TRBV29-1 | - | CSVGEGTGGKDTF
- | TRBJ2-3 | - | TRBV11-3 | TGTGCCAGCAGCTTAGCGGTACCCAGCGGAGATACGCAGTATTTT | CASSLAVPSGDTQYF
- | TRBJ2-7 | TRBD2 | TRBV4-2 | TGTGCCAGCAGCCACGATCTTGGGACTAGCGGCTACGAACTGTACTTC | CASSHDLGTSGYELYF
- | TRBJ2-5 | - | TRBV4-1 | TGCGCCAGCAGCCAAGGCAGCATGGAGACCCAGTACTTC | CASSQGSMETQYF
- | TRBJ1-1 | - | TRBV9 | TGTGCCAGCAGCGTACTAACGAGCATTGAAGCTTTCTTT | CASSVLTSIEAFF
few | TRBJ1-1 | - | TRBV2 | TGTGCCTGCAAGACGGGGAGGGACACTGAAGCTTTCTTT | CACKTGRDTEAFF
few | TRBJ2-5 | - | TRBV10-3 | TGTGCCATCAAGGAATCTCGGAAAGAGACCCAGTACTTC | CAIKESRKETQYF
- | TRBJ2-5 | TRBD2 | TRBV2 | TGTGCCAGCACCAAGGGTCCAAGCGGGAGCGAGACCCAGTACTTC | CASTKGPSGSETQYF
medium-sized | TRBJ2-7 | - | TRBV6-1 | TGTGCCAGCAGTGAAATCGGCGGAGGTCACGAGCAGTACTTC | CASSEIGGGHEQYF
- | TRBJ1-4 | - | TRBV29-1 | TGCATCGTTGGTGGAGGTGAAAAACTGTTTTTT | CIVGGGEKLFF
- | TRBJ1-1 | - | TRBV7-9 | TGTGACAGCAGCTTTCGGAGGGAAAAGTCTGAAGCTTTCTTT | CDSSFRREKSEAFF
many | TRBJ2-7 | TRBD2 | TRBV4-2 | TGTGCCAGCGGCCAAGACCGAGGGGCTAGCGGGAACTACGAACAGTACTTC | CASGQDRGASGNYEQYF
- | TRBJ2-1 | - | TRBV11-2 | TGTGCCAACAGCTTAGATAGTGGGAATAAGCAGTTCTTC | CANSLDSGNKQFF
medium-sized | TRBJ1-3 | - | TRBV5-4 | TGTGCCAGCAGCCAGACAGGAGGCTCTGGAAACACCATATATTTT | CASSQTGGSGNTIYF
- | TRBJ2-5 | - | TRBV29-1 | TGCGGCGTTGAGGGGGACAGAGGGAGGGCAGAGACGCAGTACTTC | CGVEGDRGRAETQYF
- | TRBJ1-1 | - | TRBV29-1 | TGCAACGTTGGGGACGCTGAAGCTTTCTTT | CNVGDAEAFF
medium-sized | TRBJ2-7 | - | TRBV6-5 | TGTGCCAGCAGTTACTCCCTACAGCAGGCCCACGAGCAGTACTTC | CASSYSLQQAHEQYF
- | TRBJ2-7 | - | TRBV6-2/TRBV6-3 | TGTGCCAGCACCCCGGGGTACCTCAAGCAGTACTTC | CASTPGYLKQYF
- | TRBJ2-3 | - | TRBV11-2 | TGTGCCAGCTACCTCCCTTACAGTACGAGCTCAAATACGCAGTATTTT | CASYLPYSTSSNTQYF
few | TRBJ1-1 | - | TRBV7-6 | TGTGCCAGCAGCCCAGGACAGCTTAACACTGAAGCTTTCTTT | CASSPGQLNTEAFF
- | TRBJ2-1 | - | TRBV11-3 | TGTGCCAGCAGCTCCTGGAACGTCAATGAGCAGTTCTTC | CASSSWNVNEQFF
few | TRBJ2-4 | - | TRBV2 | TGTGCCAGCAGCGCCCCAGAGCTGGTTCCCGGCATTCAGTACTTC | CASSAPELVPGIQYF
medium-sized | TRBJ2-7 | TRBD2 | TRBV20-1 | TGCAGTGCTAGATGGGGAGGGACTAGAGGGGGTGAGCAGTACTTC | CSARWGGTRGGEQYF
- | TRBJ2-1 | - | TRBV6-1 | TGTGCCAGCAGTGAAGGGCGCACACGCATCCCCGCTGAGCAGTTCTTC | CASSEGRTRIPAEQFF
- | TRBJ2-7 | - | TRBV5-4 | TGTGCCAGCCGCTTAGCGAGAGGGCCCTACGAGCAATACTTC | CASRLARGPYEQYF
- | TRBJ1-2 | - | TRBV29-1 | TGCAGCGTCGAGTCCCACCGGAATGGCTACACCTTC | CSVESHRNGYTF
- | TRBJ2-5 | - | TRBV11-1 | TGTGCCAGCAGCTTAGTAGGGGCTTTGGAGACCCAGTACTTC | CASSLVGALETQYF
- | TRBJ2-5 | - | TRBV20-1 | TGCAGTGCTAGAGATGGTACAGGCCAAGAGACCCAGTACTTC | CSARDGTGQETQYF
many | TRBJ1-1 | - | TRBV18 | TGTGCCAGCTCACCCACAGGAGGGTCGCGGGAGACTGAAGCTTTCTTT | CASSPTGGSRETEAFF
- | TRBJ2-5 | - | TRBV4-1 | TGCGCCAGCAGCCAAGTCTCTGCGGGGTGGGAGACCCAGTACTTC | CASSQVSAGWETQYF
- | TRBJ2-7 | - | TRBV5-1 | TGCGCCAGCAGCTTTCATGAGACCTGCGAGCAGTACTTC | CASSFHETCEQYF
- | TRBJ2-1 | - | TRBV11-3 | TGTGCCAGTAGCTTTAACAACTACAGTGAGCAGTCCTTC | CASSFNNYSEQSF
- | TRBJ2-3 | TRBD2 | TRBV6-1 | TGTGCCAGCAGTGTAGGAGCGGGAGGGATCACAGATACGCAGTATTTT | CASSVGAGGITDTQYF
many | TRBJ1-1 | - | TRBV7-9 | TGTGCCAGCAGCTTAGTACAGGGAGTAATCGCTGAAGCTTTCTTT | CASSLVQGVIAEAFF
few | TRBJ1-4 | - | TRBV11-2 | TGTGCCAGCAGTCTCATTACTTCTCATGAAAAACTGTTTTTT | CASSLITSHEKLFF
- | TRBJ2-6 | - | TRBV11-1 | TGTGCCAGCAGCTTGGAGCTCTCTGGGGCCAACGTCCTGACTTTC | CASSLELSGANVLTF
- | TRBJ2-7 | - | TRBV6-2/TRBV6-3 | TGTGCCAACAATCACGCCTACGGGCAGTACTTC | CANNHAYGQYF
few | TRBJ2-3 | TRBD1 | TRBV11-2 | TGTGCCAGCAGCTCTTTACGGACAGGCCTGTTGCAGTATTTT | CASSSLRTGLLQYF